Here is one TCR beta chain with its context. Its antigen is not known. Peptide-pool stimulation followed by sequencing identified expanded antigen-specific CD4+ clonotypes in the ViraFEST assay. Cells that had been cultured for 10 days were the source of isolated CD4+ T cells. From March to December 2020, the person had a SARS-CoV-2 infection that was confirmed by PCR. Produced via immunoSEQ multiplex PCR; TCRdb's table is partial and in-frame only. The table has around 46,000 clones, about 75% seen once. These data belong to a study of vaccination effects on CD4 cells after COVID-19. This CDR3 is 16 amino acids long. From germline, CDR1 is SGHNT and CDR2 YYREEE (reference sequence). Unmatched junction bases numbered 9, after V lost 5 bases and J lost 4 bases.

This specimen was CD4+ T cells from PBMCs cultured with a peptide pool, taken before COVID-19 vaccination. This TCR was recovered from a human donor who had a prior SARS-CoV-2 infection. J is TRBJ2-7 and V is TRBV5-4; 13 bases are shared with TRBD2. The CDR3 protein is CASSSRTSGGDYEQYF. The CDR3 DNA reads TGTGCCAGCAGTTCGCGGACTAGCGGGGGAGATTACGAGCAGTACTTC.